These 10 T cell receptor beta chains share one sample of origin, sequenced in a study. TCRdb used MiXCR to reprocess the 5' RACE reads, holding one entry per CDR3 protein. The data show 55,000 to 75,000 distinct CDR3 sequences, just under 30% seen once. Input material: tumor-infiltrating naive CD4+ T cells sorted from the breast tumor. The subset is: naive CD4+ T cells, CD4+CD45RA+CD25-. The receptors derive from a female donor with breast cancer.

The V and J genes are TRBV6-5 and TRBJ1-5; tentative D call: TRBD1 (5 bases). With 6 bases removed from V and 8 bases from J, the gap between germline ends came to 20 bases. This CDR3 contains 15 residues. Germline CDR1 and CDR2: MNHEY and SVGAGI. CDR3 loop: CASSSTWGSREPQHF. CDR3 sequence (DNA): TGTGCCAGCAGCTCTACCTGGGGCTCGAGGGAGCCCCAGCATTTT.

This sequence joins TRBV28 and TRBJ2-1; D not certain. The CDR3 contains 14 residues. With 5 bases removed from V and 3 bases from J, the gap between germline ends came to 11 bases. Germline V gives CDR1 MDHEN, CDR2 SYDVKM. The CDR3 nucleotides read TGTGCCAGCAGTGCCAGCCAGTACTACAATGAGCAGTTCTTC. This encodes CASSASQYYNEQFF.

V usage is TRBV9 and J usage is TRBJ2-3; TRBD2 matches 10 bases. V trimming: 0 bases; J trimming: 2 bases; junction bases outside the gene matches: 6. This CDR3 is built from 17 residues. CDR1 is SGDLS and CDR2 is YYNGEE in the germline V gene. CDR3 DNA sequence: TGTGCCAGCAGCGTAGGGGCTAGCGGGAGTTTCACAGATACGCAGTATTTT. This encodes CASSVGASGSFTDTQYF.

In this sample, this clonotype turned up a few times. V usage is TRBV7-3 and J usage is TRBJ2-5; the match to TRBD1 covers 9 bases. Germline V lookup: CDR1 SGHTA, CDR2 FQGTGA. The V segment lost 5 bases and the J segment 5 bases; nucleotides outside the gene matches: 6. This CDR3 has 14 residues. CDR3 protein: CASSPGTGMETQYF. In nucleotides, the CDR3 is TGTGCCAGCAGCCCGGGGACAGGGATGGAGACCCAGTACTTC. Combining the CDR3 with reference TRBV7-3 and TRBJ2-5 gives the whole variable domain GAGVSQTPSNKVTEKGKYVELRCDPISGHTALYWYRQSLGQGPEFLIYFQGTGAADDSGLPNDRFFAVRPEGSVSTLKIQRTERGDSAVYLCASSPGTGMETQYFGPGTRLLVL.

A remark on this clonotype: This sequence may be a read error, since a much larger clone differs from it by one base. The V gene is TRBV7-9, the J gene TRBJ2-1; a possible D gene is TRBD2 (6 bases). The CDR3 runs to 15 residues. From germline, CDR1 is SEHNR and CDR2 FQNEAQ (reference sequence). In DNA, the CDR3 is TGTGCCAGCAGCTCCGACGGGAGCTCCCACAATGAGCAGTTCTTC. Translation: CASSSDGSSHNEQFF.

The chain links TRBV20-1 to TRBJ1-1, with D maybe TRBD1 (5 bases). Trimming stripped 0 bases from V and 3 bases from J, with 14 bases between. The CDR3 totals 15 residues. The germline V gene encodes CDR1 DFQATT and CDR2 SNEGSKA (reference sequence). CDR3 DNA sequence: TGCAGTGCTAGAGATTTCGTGGGGCCGCACACTGAAGCTTTCTTT. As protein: CSARDFVGPHTEAFF.

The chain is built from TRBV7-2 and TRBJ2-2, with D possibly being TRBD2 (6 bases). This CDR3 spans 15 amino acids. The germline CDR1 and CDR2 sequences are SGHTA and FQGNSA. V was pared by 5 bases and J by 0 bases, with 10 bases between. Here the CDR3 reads CASSKGLSNTGELFF. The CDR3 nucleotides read TGTGCCAGCAGCAAGGGACTCTCGAACACCGGGGAGCTGTTTTTT.

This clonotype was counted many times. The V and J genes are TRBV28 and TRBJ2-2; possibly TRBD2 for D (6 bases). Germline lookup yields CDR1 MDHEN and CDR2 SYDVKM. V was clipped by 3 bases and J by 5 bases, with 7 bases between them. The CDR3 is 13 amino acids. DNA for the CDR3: TGTGCCAGCAGTTTTGCGGGGACCGGGGAGCTGTTTTTT. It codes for CASSFAGTGELFF.

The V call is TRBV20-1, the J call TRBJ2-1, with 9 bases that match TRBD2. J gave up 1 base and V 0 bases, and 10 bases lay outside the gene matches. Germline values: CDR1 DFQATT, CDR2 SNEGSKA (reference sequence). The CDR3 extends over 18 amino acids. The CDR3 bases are TGCAGTGCTAGAGATCTTTATAGGCTAGCGGGGTCCTACAATGAGCAGTTCTTC. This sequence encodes CSARDLYRLAGSYNEQFF.

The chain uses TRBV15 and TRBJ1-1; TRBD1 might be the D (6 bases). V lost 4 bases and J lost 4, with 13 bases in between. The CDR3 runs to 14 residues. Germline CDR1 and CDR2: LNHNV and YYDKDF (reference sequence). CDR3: CATSIFRGPTEAFF. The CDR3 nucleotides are TGTGCCACCAGCATTTTTCGGGGGCCCACTGAAGCTTTCTTT.